This T cell receptor (beta chain) derives from a study of low-dose radiotherapy and immunotherapy resistance in tumors. Time point in this sample: before trial treatment. V lost 4 bases to trimming and J lost 3 bases, with 19 bases between them. This CDR3 region has 15 residues. Germline-derived CDR1 and CDR2 are DFQATT and SNEGSKA (reference sequence). In its sample, this clonotype was seen many times. Priming of first-strand cDNA relied on TRAV- and TRBV-specific primers (covering alpha and beta chains). The authors amplified TCRs for about 20 PCR cycles with a constant-region primer and a V-primer adapter. MiXCR, applied by TCRdb to the reads, yields one record per CDR3 protein. The repertoire holds tens of thousands of distinct CDR3 sequences, with about 23% as singletons.

The V gene is TRBV20-1, the J gene TRBJ2-7, with D possibly being TRBD1 or TRBD2 (6 bases each). Sequencing was performed on PBMCs, taken before treatment. This receptor was taken from a male donor with prostate cancer. The CDR3 here is CSANFGGDKIYEQYF. The CDR3 DNA reads TGCAGTGCTAACTTCGGAGGGGACAAGATCTACGAGCAGTACTTC.